These 16 T cell receptor beta chains were all obtained from the same sample, sequenced in a study of cytomegalovirus exposure and HLA in healthy donors. PCR involved 60 Vbeta and 13 Jbeta primers. Generated by immunoSEQ multiplex PCR, the TCRdb table keeps only in-frame clones and is missing some. The repertoire table contains 95,000 to 150,000 clones. Sequencing was carried out using PBMCs. All receptors derive from a man younger than 45 in good health and CMV-seronegative.

The gene calls are TRBV15 and TRBJ2-2; possibly TRBD1 for D (5 bases). V lost 4 bases, J lost 2 bases, and 11 bases lay in between. The germline V gene has CDR1 LNHNV and CDR2 YYDKDF (reference sequence). This CDR3 contains 15 residues. For the CDR3, the DNA is TGTGCCACCAGCACACGGACACAAAACACCGGGGAGCTGTTTTTT. This encodes CATSTRTQNTGELFF.

J is TRBJ2-3 and V is TRBV30; no clear D. V gave up 4 bases and J gave up 3 bases, with 17 bases separating them. The CDR3 extends over 15 amino acids. Germline loops: CDR1 GTSNPN, CDR2 SVGIG (reference sequence). CDR3 nucleotide sequence: TGTGCCTGGACCTCGGTCGGAGTATGGACAGATACGCAGTATTTT. The encoded protein is CAWTSVGVWTDTQYF.

The chain is built from TRBV5-1 and TRBJ1-1, with 8 bases fitting TRBD1. Per germline, CDR1 SGHRS and CDR2 YFSETQ. The CDR3 spans 16 residues. The V segment lost 4 bases and the J segment 1 base; nucleotides outside the gene matches: 9. This CDR3 reads CASSAKAGGRNTEAFF. CDR3 sequence (DNA): TGCGCCAGCAGCGCCAAGGCAGGGGGCAGGAACACTGAAGCTTTCTTT.

The chain uses TRBV7-2 and TRBJ1-6; D call uncertain. CDR1 and CDR2 (germline): SGHTA, FQGNSA. V shed 0 bases and J shed 9 bases, with 15 bases lying between them. The CDR3 runs to 16 residues. CDR3: CASSLAHGLGSSPLHF. In DNA, the CDR3 is TGTGCCAGCAGCTTAGCGCACGGGTTAGGGAGTTCACCCCTCCACTTT.

The gene calls are TRBV5-4 and TRBJ2-7; TRBD2 is a possible D gene (5 bases). Germline V gene sequence: CDR1 SGHNT, CDR2 YYREEE (reference sequence). V was clipped by 2 bases and J by 2 bases, with 8 bases between them. CDR3 length equals 13 residues. CDR3: CASSLGSTYEQYF. CDR3 DNA sequence: TGTGCCAGCAGCTTAGGGAGCACCTACGAGCAGTACTTC.

The chain couples TRBV5-1 to TRBJ2-1, with TRBD2 identical over 9 bases. Germline CDR1 is SGHRS and CDR2 is YFSETQ. The CDR3 extends over 17 amino acids. V lost 4 bases and J lost 7; bases outside the gene matches: 15. The CDR3 DNA reads as TGCGCCAGCAGCAAGGCACCTTTAGCGGGAGCGATGAATGAGCAGTTCTTC. Protein: CASSKAPLAGAMNEQFF.

V and J are TRBV5-1 and TRBJ2-1; 11 bases agree with TRBD1. The junction had 7 bases not matched to a gene; V was cut back by 4 bases and J by 7 bases. Germline CDR1 is SGHRS and CDR2 is YFSETQ. The CDR3 has 15 amino acids. The CDR3 nucleotides read TGCGCCAGCAGCGAGGGACAGGGGGTACTAAATGAGCAGTTCTTC. Protein: CASSEGQGVLNEQFF.

The chain couples TRBV10-3 to TRBJ2-7, with D tentatively TRBD1 (6 bases). Per germline, CDR1 ENHRY and CDR2 SYGVKD. The length of the CDR3 is 13 residues. Trimming shortened V by 10 bases and J by 2 bases, and 15 bases separated the two germline ends. In nucleotides, the CDR3 is TGTGCCACCTCCTCGGACAGCCCCTACGAGCAGTACTTC. Translating it yields CATSSDSPYEQYF.

The V call is TRBV5-4, the J call TRBJ2-3, with TRBD2 matching 9 bases. This CDR3 has 16 amino acids. J was trimmed by 2 bases and V by 0 bases; bases with no gene match: 4. The germline V gene encodes CDR1 SGHNT and CDR2 YYREEE (reference sequence). CDR3 sequence (DNA): TGTGCCAGCAGCTTGGCCCTAGCGGGAATCACAGATACGCAGTATTTT. It translates to CASSLALAGITDTQYF.

The V call is TRBV7-9, the J call TRBJ2-7; 9 bases are shared with TRBD1. There are 15 residues in the CDR3. The J segment lost 3 bases and the V segment lost 5 bases, leaving 8 bases of the junction unmatched. In germline, CDR1 is SEHNR, CDR2 FQNEAQ (reference sequence). As DNA, the CDR3 is TGTGCCAGCAGCCCCCGGGACAGGGTAATCTACGAGCAGTACTTC. Protein sequence: CASSPRDRVIYEQYF.

This sequence joins TRBV6-1 and TRBJ1-1, with D perhaps TRBD1 (5 bases). The V end was cut by 0 bases, the J end by 1 base, with 12 bases between. Germline V gene data show CDR1 as MNHNS and CDR2 as SASEGT. There are 16 residues in the CDR3. The CDR3 DNA reads TGTGCCAGCAGTGAAGCGTACACAGGAGCGAACACTGAAGCTTTCTTT. Residues: CASSEAYTGANTEAFF.

V usage is TRBV5-8 and J usage is TRBJ2-2, with D hard to call. In germline, CDR1 is SGHTS, CDR2 YDEGEE. V lost 6 bases and J lost 0, with 12 bases in between. This CDR3 is 15 amino acids long. Here the CDR3 reads CASIIAGTNTGELFF. CDR3 nucleotides: TGTGCCAGCATCATTGCAGGAACGAACACCGGGGAGCTGTTTTTT.

The chain has TRBV5-1 and TRBJ1-4; 9 bases map to TRBD1. CDR1 and CDR2 from the germline V gene are SGHRS and YFSETQ. The CDR3 extends over 18 amino acids. The V gene end was trimmed by 6 bases and the J gene end by 2 bases; junction bases not matched to a gene: 14. CDR3 loop: CASKRQGGTEETNEKLFF. DNA for the CDR3: TGCGCCAGCAAACGACAGGGGGGCACCGAGGAGACTAATGAAAAACTGTTTTTT.

The chain has TRBV7-6 and TRBJ2-7; 13 bases match TRBD2. This CDR3 is 14 amino acids long. V lost 0 bases to trimming and J lost 12 bases; unmatched junction nucleotides: 5. Germline CDR1 and CDR2: SGHVS and FNYEAQ. The CDR3 loop reads CASSLAWTSGSAYF. The CDR3 region has the DNA TGTGCCAGCAGCTTAGCTTGGACTAGCGGGAGCGCGTACTTC.

The genes are TRBV7-3 and TRBJ2-1, with 9 nucleotides matching TRBD2. Germline values: CDR1 SGHTA, CDR2 FQGTGA. The CDR3 runs to 15 residues. V was pared by 3 bases and J by 0 bases, with 0 bases of the junction left unmatched. CDR3 sequence reads: CASSFSGSSYNEQFF. The CDR3 DNA is TGTGCCAGCAGCTTTAGCGGGAGCTCCTACAATGAGCAGTTCTTC.

About this clone: Germline and junction disagree at one end, which may indicate a read error. The CDR3 DNA reads TGTGCCAGCAGCCCCCCGGGACAGCCACAAGAGACTCAGTACTTC. Translation gives CASSPPGQPQETQYF. The rearrangement links TRBV28 to TRBJ2-5; 7 bases line up with TRBD1. Germline V lookup: CDR1 MDHEN, CDR2 SYDVKM. The CDR3 is 15 amino acids.